This TCR beta chain comes out of a study of cytomegalovirus exposure and HLA in healthy donors. Study findings and constraints: Among TCR beta chains, those listed as cytomegalovirus-associated numbered over 150.

The CDR3 has 15 residues. Germline V lookup: CDR1 SGDLS, CDR2 YYNGEE. V was clipped by 4 bases and J by 0 bases, with 11 bases between them. Of note for this clone: The target antigen is unknown.

The PCR contained 60 Vbeta and 13 Jbeta primers. Measured with immunoSEQ multiplex PCR; TCRdb has only the in-frame clones, and not every one. The sample yields about 120,000 clones, roughly 77% seen once. Sequencing was done on a sample of PBMCs. This chain uses TRBV9 with TRBJ1-5; D call uncertain. The receptor was isolated from a man aged 35-49 years in good health and CMV-seronegative. The DNA for the CDR3 is TGTGCCAGCAGCAGGGAGGGCCATAGCAATCAGCCCCAGCATTTT. Translation: CASSREGHSNQPQHF.